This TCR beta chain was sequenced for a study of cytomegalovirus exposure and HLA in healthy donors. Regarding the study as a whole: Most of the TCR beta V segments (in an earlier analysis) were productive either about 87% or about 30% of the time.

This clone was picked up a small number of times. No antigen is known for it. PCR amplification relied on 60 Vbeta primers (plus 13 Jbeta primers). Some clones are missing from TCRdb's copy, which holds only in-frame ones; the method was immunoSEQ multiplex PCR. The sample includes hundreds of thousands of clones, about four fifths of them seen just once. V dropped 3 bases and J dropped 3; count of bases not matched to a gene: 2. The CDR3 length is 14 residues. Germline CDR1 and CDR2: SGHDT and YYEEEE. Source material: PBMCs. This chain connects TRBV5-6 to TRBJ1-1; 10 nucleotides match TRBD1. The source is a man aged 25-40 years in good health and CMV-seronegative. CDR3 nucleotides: TGTGCCAGCAGCTACGGGACAGGGGACACTGAAGCTTTCTTT. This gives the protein CASSYGTGDTEAFF.